The count of the clone carrying this TCR beta chain is one. No antigen is known for it. The V gene lost 0 bases and the J gene lost 7 bases, with 7 bases spanning the gap. The CDR3 spans 14 residues. Germline CDR1 reads LNHDA; CDR2 reads SQIVND (reference sequence). Clones were sequenced by immunoSEQ multiplex PCR, and TCRdb holds only the in-frame ones, with some missing. The sample carries 100,000 to 150,000 clones, 90% recorded once. The sample is drawn from a study of T cell responses to AZD1222 COVID-19 vaccine. General study points: The repertoires were collected only after the peak T cell response. With dominance at 160-218 and 743-854, vaccine-associated CD4 TCRs spanned spike. Receipt of two AZD1222 doses was followed by a rise in Spike-specific TCR breadth and depth. Seropositive status at baseline applied to only 5 to 7 AZD1222 recipients.

The chain employs TRBV19 and TRBJ1-6; D gene uncertain. The sample consisted of peripheral blood, taken on day 0 of AZD1222 vaccination. The clonotype comes from an adult in good health. This CDR3 is CASSIEGGNSPLHF. The DNA for the CDR3 is TGTGCCAGTAGTATAGAGGGCGGGAATTCACCCCTCCACTTT. Full variable domain (rest looked up from reference TRBV19 and TRBJ1-6): DGGITQSPKYLFRKEGQNVTLSCEQNLNHDAMYWYRQDPGQGLRLIYYSQIVNDFQKGDIAEGYSVSREKKESFPLTVTSAQKNPTAFYLCASSIEGGNSPLHFGNGTRLTVT.